A selection of T cell receptor beta chains follows, all from one sample in a study of blood T cell repertoires in COVID-19. Some clones are missing from TCRdb's copy, which holds only in-frame ones; the method was immunoSEQ multiplex PCR. The sample yields 150,000 or so clones, more than 85% seen once. The sequenced sample was peripheral blood. Every receptor here comes from a woman aged 60-75 years with COVID-19, enrolled during active disease. The CDR3 runs from the conserved cysteine through the conserved F or W.

v_gene | CDR3aa
TRBV9 | CASSVAWPGNTIYF
TRBV7-2 | CASSLMGQGGYTF
TRBV6-5 | CASSYSRTGGGYTF
TRBV5-6 | CASSLGRSSGNTIYF
TRBV10-3 | CAISESSAGAQGYTF
TRBV27 | CASSLYGRENSPLHF
TRBV6-5 | CASSSLRTVTDTQYF
TRBV25-1 | CASSESFITEPNEKLFF
TRBV19 | CASSILTGSTDTQYF
TRBV9 | CASSQLAGVPNEQFF
TRBV4-3 | CASSQLGRVNTEAFF
TRBV4-1 | CASSQGTGTNSPLHF